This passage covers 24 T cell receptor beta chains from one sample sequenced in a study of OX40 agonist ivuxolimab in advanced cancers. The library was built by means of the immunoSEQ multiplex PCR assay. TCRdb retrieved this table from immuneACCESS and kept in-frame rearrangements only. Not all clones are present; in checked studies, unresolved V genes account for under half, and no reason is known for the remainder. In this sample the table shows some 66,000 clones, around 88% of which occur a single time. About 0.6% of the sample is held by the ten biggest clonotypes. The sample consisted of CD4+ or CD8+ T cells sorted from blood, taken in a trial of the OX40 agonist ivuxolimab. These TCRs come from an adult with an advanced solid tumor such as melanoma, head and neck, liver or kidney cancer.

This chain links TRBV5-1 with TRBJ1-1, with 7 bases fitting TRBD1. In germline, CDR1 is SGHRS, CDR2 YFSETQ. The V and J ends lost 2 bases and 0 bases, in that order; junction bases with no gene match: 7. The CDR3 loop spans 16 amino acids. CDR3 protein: CASSFTGDQMNTEAFF. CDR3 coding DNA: TGCGCCAGCAGCTTTACAGGGGACCAAATGAACACTGAAGCTTTCTTT.

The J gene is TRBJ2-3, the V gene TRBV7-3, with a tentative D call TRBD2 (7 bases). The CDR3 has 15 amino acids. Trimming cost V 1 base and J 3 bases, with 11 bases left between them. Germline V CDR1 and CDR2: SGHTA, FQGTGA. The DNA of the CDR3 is TGTGCCAGCAGCTTAAGGGGGGGCTCGACAGATACGCAGTATTTT. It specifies CASSLRGGSTDTQYF.

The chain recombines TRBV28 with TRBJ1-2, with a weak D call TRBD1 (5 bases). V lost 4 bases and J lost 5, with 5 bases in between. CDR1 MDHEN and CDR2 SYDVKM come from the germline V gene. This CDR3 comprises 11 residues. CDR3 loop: CASSSGYGYTF. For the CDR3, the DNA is TGTGCCAGCAGTTCAGGGTATGGCTACACCTTC.

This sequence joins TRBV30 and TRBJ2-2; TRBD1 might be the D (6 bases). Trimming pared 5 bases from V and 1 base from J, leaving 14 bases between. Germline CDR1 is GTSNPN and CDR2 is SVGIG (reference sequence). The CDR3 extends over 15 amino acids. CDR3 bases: TGTGCCTGGTGTGGGGTGACAGGGAACACCGGGGAGCTGTTTTTT. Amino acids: CAWCGVTGNTGELFF.

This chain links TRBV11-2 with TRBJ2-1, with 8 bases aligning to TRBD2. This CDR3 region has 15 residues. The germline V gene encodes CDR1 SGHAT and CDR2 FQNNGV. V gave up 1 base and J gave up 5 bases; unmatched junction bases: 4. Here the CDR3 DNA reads TGTGCCAGCAGCTTAGTGGGTAGCGGGGACAATGAGCAGTTCTTC. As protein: CASSLVGSGDNEQFF.

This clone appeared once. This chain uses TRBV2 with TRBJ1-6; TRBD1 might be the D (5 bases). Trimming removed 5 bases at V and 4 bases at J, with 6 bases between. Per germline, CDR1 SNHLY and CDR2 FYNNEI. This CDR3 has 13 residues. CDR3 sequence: CASSTGYNSPLHF. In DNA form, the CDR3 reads TGTGCCAGCAGTACAGGATATAATTCACCCCTCCACTTT.

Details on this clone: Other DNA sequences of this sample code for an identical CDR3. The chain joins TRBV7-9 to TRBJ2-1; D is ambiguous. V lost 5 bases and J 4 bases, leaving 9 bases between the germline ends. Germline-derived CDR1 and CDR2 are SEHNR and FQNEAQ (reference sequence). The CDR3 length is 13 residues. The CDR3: CASSPRSYNEQFF. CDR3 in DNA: TGTGCCAGCAGCCCGCGATCTTACAATGAGCAGTTCTTC. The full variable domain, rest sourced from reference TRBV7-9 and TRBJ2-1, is DTGVSQNPRHKITKRGQNVTFRCDPISEHNRLYWYRQTLGQGPEFLTYFQNEAQLEKSRLLSDRFSAERPKGSFSTLEIQRTEQGDSAMYLCASSPRSYNEQFFGPGTRLTVL.

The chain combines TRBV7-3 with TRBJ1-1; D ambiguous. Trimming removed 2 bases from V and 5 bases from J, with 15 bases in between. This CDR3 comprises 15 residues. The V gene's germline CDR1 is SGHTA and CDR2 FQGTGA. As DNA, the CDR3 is TGTGCCAGCAGCTTATCAACGGTGGTGGGGACTGAAGCTTTCTTT. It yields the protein CASSLSTVVGTEAFF. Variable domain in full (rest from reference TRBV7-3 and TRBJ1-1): GAGVSQTPSNKVTEKGKYVELRCDPISGHTALYWYRQSLGQGPEFLIYFQGTGAADDSGLPNDRFFAVRPEGSVSTLKIQRTERGDSAVYLCASSLSTVVGTEAFFGQGTRLTVV.

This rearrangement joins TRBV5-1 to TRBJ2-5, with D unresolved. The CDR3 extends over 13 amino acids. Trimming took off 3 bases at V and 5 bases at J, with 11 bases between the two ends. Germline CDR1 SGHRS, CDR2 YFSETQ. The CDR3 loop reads CASSSLARETQYF. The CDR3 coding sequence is TGCGCCAGCAGCTCTCTGGCAAGGGAGACCCAGTACTTC.

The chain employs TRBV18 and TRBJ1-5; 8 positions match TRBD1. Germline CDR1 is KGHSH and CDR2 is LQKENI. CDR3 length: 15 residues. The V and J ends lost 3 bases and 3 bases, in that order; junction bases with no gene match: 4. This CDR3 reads CASSPGGQVNQPQHF. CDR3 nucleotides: TGTGCCAGCTCACCGGGGGGACAGGTCAATCAGCCCCAGCATTTT.

CDR3 loop: CASSRTEDQPQHF. The CDR3 region has the DNA TGTGCCAGCTCACGGACGGAGGATCAGCCCCAGCATTTT. V is TRBV18 and J is TRBJ1-5, with D hard to call. Trimming took off 4 bases at V and 5 bases at J, with 9 bases between the two ends. In germline, CDR1 is KGHSH, CDR2 LQKENI. The CDR3 contains 13 residues.

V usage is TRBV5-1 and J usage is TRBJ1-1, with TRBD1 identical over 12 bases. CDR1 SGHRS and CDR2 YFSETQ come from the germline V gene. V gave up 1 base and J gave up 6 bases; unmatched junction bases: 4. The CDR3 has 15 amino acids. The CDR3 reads CASSLRGQGASEAFF. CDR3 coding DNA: TGCGCCAGCAGCTTGAGGGGACAGGGGGCATCTGAAGCTTTCTTT. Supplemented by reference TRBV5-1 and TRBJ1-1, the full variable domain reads KAGVTQTPRYLIKTRGQQVTLSCSPISGHRSVSWYQQTPGQGLQFLFEYFSETQRNKGNFPGRFSGRQFSNSRSEMNVSTLELGDSALYLCASSLRGQGASEAFFGQGTRLTVV.

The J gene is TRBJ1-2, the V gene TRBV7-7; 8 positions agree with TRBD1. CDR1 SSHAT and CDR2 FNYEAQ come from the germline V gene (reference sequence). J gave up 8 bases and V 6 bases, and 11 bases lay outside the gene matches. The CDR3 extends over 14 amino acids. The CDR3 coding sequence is TGTGCCAGCAGACCCGACAGGGGCAGTCGGGGCTACACCTTC. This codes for CASRPDRGSRGYTF.

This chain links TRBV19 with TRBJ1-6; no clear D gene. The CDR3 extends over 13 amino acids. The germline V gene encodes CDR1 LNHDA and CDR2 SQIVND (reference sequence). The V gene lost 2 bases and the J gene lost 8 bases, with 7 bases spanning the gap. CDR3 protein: CASSIQVDSPLHF. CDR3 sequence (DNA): TGTGCCAGTAGTATACAGGTAGATTCACCCCTCCACTTT.

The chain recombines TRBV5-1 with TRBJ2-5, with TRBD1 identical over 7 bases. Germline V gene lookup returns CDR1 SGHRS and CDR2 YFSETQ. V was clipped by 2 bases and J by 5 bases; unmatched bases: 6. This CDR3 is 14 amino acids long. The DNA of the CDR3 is TGCGCCAGCAGCTTCACAGGGGCTGGGGAGACCCAGTACTTC. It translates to CASSFTGAGETQYF.

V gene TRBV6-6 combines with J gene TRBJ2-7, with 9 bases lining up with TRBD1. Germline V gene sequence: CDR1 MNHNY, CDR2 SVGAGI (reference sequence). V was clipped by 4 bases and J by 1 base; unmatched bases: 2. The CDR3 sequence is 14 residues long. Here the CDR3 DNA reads TGTGCCAGCAGTTTTGGACAGGGGTCCTACGAGCAGTACTTC. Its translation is CASSFGQGSYEQYF.

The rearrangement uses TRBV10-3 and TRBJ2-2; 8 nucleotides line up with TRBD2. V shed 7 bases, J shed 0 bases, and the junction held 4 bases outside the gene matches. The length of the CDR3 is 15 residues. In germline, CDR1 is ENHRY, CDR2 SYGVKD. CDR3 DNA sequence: TGTGCCATCACCCCCGGGGGGGCGAACACCGGGGAGCTGTTTTTT. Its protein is CAITPGGANTGELFF.

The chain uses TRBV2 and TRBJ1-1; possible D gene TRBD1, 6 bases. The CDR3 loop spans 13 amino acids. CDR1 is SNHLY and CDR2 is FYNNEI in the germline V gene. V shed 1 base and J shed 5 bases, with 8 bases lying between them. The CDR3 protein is CASSEEGGTEAFF. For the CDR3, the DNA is TGTGCCAGCAGTGAAGAAGGGGGGACTGAAGCTTTCTTT.

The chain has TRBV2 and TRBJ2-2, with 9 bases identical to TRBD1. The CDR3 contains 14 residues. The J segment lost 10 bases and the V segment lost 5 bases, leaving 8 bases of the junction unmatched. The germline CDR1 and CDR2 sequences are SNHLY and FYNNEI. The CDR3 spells CASSLGQGSKELFF. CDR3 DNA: TGTGCCAGCAGTTTGGGACAGGGCTCTAAGGAGCTGTTTTTT.

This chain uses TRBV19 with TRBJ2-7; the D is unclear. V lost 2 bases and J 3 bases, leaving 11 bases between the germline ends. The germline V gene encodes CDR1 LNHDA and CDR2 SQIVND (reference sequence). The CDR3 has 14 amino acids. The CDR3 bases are TGTGCCAGTAGTATATGGCAGACGCACTACGAGCAGTACTTC. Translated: CASSIWQTHYEQYF.

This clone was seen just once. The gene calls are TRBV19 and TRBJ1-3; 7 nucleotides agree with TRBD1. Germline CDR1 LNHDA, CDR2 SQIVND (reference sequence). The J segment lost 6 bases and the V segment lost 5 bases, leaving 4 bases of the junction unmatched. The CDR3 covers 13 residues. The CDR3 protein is CASSAGQPNTIYF. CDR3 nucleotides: TGTGCCAGTAGTGCGGGACAGCCAAACACCATATATTTT.

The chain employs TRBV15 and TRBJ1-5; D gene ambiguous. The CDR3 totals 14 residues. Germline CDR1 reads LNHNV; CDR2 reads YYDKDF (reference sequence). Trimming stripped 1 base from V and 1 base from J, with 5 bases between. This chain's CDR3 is CATSRVLSNQPQHF. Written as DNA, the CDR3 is TGTGCCACCAGCAGAGTTCTAAGCAATCAGCCCCAGCATTTT.

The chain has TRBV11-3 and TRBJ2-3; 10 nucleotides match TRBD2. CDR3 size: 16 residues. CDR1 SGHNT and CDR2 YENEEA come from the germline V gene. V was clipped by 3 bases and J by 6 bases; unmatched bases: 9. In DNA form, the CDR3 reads TGTGCCAGCAGCTTGGGACTAGCGATATCGGGGGATACGCAGTATTTT. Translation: CASSLGLAISGDTQYF.

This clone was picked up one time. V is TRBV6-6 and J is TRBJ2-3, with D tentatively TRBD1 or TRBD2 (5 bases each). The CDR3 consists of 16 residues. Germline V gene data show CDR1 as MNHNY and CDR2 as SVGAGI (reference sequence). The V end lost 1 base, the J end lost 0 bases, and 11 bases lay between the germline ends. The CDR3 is CASSYLGPLSTDTQYF. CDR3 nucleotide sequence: TGTGCCAGCAGTTACTTGGGACCATTAAGCACAGATACGCAGTATTTT.